The 14 T cell receptor beta chains below were found in one sample sequenced in a study of neoadjuvant anti-PD-1 for oral cavity cancer. TCRdb's table, derived via immunoSEQ multiplex PCR, lists solely in-frame clones and lacks some. The table lists about 72,000 clones, 83% of them singletons, with 3.4% in the top ten. The material was PBMCs, obtained before nivolumab (anti-PD-1) treatment. The receptor set was obtained from a person between 35 and 79 years old with oral cavity squamous cell carcinoma.

The chain recombines TRBV7-9 with TRBJ1-1; D ambiguous. With 5 bases removed from V and 5 bases from J, the gap between germline ends came to 9 bases. The CDR3 covers 12 residues. In germline, CDR1 is SEHNR, CDR2 FQNEAQ (reference sequence). CDR3: CASSMGRTEAFF. The DNA of the CDR3 is TGTGCCAGCAGCATGGGTAGGACTGAAGCTTTCTTT.

A single count supports this clone. The chain links TRBV9 to TRBJ1-1, with a tentative D call TRBD1 (5 bases). Per germline, CDR1 SGDLS and CDR2 YYNGEE. The CDR3 sequence is 17 residues long. Trimming shortened V by 0 bases and J by 0 bases, and 15 bases separated the two germline ends. The CDR3 DNA reads TGTGCCAGCAGCGTAGCCCAGGGTGAGATCATGAACACTGAAGCTTTCTTT. Residues: CASSVAQGEIMNTEAFF.

The CDR3 loop is CASSQGEGRSDFRDNQPQHF. The CDR3 nucleotides read TGTGCCAGCAGCCAGGGTGAGGGAAGATCGGATTTTAGGGACAATCAGCCCCAGCATTTT. The V gene is TRBV21-1, the J gene TRBJ1-5. TRBV21-1 is deemed a pseudogene. The CDR3 is 20 residues long.

The J gene is TRBJ1-2, the V gene TRBV7-2, with 8 bases aligning to TRBD1. Germline V gene sequence: CDR1 SGHTA, CDR2 FQGNSA. Trimming cost V 1 base and J 13 bases; bases outside gene matches: 8. CDR3 size: 13 residues. CDR3 in DNA: TGTGCCAGCAGCTTAGACAGGGGGTCGTTCGCCACCTTC. Translation gives CASSLDRGSFATF. The full variable domain, rest sourced from reference TRBV7-2 and TRBJ1-2, is GAGVSQSPSNKVTEKGKDVELRCDPISGHTALYWYRQSLGQGLEFLIYFQGNSAPDKSGLPSDRFSAERTGGSVSTLTIQRTQQEDSAVYLCASSLDRGSFATFGSGTRLTVV.

The V call is TRBV11-3, the J call TRBJ2-1; TRBD1 agrees at 7 bases. The length of the CDR3 is 15 residues. The V segment lost 5 bases and the J segment 4 bases; nucleotides outside the gene matches: 8. The germline CDR1 and CDR2 sequences are SGHNT and YENEEA. The CDR3 DNA reads as TGTGCCAGCAGCCCCAGACAGGGATCTTACAATGAGCAGTTCTTC. It encodes CASSPRQGSYNEQFF.

V is TRBV18 and J is TRBJ1-4; 7 positions agree with TRBD1. After removal of 4 bases from V and 3 bases from J, the junction contained 2 bases not matched to a gene. The CDR3 is 14 amino acids. Germline V gene sequence: CDR1 KGHSH, CDR2 LQKENI. The DNA for the CDR3 is TGTGCCAGCTCACGACAGGGTTCTAATGAAAAACTGTTTTTT. Translated, it gives CASSRQGSNEKLFF.

The V and J genes are TRBV5-6 and TRBJ2-4, with D unclear. Trimming stripped 1 base from V and 2 bases from J, with 7 bases between. The CDR3 loop spans 14 amino acids. The germline gives CDR1 SGHDT, CDR2 YYEEEE. The CDR3 loop reads CASSLTGPKNIQYF. The DNA for the CDR3 is TGTGCCAGCAGCTTGACCGGGCCCAAAAACATTCAGTACTTC.

This sequence joins TRBV19 and TRBJ2-1; weak D call: TRBD2 (6 bases). Trimming took 3 bases from V and 6 from J, leaving 18 bases between them. Germline V gene sequence: CDR1 LNHDA, CDR2 SQIVND (reference sequence). This CDR3 spans 16 amino acids. This CDR3 is CASSMAGRRRSNEQFF. The DNA for the CDR3 is TGTGCCAGTAGTATGGCGGGACGTAGGAGGAGCAATGAGCAGTTCTTC.

This chain links TRBV6-1 with TRBJ2-1, with D unresolved. This CDR3 is built from 13 residues. The V end lost 1 base, the J end lost 9 bases, and 10 bases lay between the germline ends. Germline V gene lookup returns CDR1 MNHNS and CDR2 SASEGT. CDR3 nucleotide sequence: TGTGCCAGCAGTGAAGTTGTCAGTGTTGAGCAGTTCTTC. As protein: CASSEVVSVEQFF.

This clone was seen more than once but under ten times. The rearrangement uses TRBV11-2 and TRBJ2-7, with 10 nucleotides matching TRBD2. The CDR3 consists of 15 residues. Trimming took 1 base from V and 2 from J; bases not matched to a gene: 2. The germline gives CDR1 SGHAT, CDR2 FQNNGV. CDR3 loop: CASSLVAGGTYEQYF. The CDR3 DNA is TGTGCCAGCAGCTTAGTAGCGGGAGGTACCTACGAGCAGTACTTC.

The J gene is TRBJ1-6, the V gene TRBV6-6; 9 bases are a match to TRBD1. The CDR3 loop spans 15 amino acids. J gave up 9 bases and V 6 bases, and 9 bases lay outside the gene matches. Germline CDR1 is MNHNY and CDR2 is SVGAGI (reference sequence). CDR3 amino acids: CASRTGTGISSPLHF. In DNA form, the CDR3 reads TGTGCCAGCAGGACCGGGACAGGGATCTCTTCACCCCTCCACTTT.

This clone has a single count. The chain has TRBV6-1 and TRBJ1-5, with 9 bases identical to TRBD1. The CDR3 spans 15 residues. After removal of 5 bases from V and 9 bases from J, the junction contained 11 bases not matched to a gene. The V gene's germline CDR1 is MNHNS and CDR2 SASEGT. CDR3 sequence: CASSLGQGIAGPQHF. CDR3 bases: TGTGCCAGCAGTTTGGGACAGGGTATAGCAGGGCCCCAGCATTTT.

The V and J genes are TRBV6-1 and TRBJ2-6, with D perhaps TRBD1 (6 bases). Germline-derived CDR1 and CDR2 are MNHNS and SASEGT. CDR3 length equals 17 residues. V was shortened by 1 base and J by 5 bases, with 15 bases between the two germline ends. As DNA, the CDR3 is TGTGCCAGCAGTGAAGTTACAGGGTTGTCGCGGGCCAACGTCCTGACTTTC. It is translated as CASSEVTGLSRANVLTF.

The table lists this clone with a few counts. The gene calls are TRBV6-6 and TRBJ2-2; 12 bases line up with TRBD1. Germline-derived CDR1 and CDR2 are MNHNY and SVGAGI (reference sequence). Germline trimming cut 4 bases from V and 4 bases from J; bases unmatched to any gene: 4. The CDR3 consists of 16 residues. CDR3: CASSSGQGAFTGELFF. CDR3 nucleotides: TGTGCCAGCAGTTCGGGACAGGGGGCTTTCACCGGGGAGCTGTTTTTT.